The 17 T cell receptor beta chains in this list originate from one sample, sequenced in a study of CD8 T cells in Susac syndrome. RNA amounts of about 0.5 to 1 ug underwent reverse transcription with random hexamers. In TCRdb, the immunoSEQ multiplex PCR reads were re-called with MiXCR into one record per CDR3 protein. The table lists 150,000 to 200,000 distinct CDR3 sequences, 75% to 95% of them singletons. Sequences were obtained from CD4+ T cells from PBMCs. These TCRs come from a human donor with Susac syndrome.

The chain employs TRBV5-4 and TRBJ2-1, with 7 positions matching TRBD1. J lost 2 bases, V lost 3 bases, and 5 bases had no gene match. The CDR3 runs 15 residues. Germline V CDR1 and CDR2: SGHNT, YYREEE (reference sequence). CDR3 coding DNA: TGTGCCAGCAGCTACACCGGGACAGCCTACAATGAGCAGTTCTTC. Translating gives CASSYTGTAYNEQFF.

This sequence joins TRBV18 and TRBJ1-2, with 7 nucleotides matching TRBD1. Germline CDR1 and CDR2: KGHSH and LQKENI. The CDR3 is 15 residues long. Unmatched junction bases numbered 11, after V lost 6 bases and J lost 4 bases. This CDR3 is CASSQNRDSSYGYTF. The CDR3 DNA reads as TGTGCCAGCTCGCAAAACCGGGACAGTTCCTATGGCTACACCTTC.

The rearrangement links TRBV12-3 or TRBV12-4 to TRBJ2-7; 9 bases are shared with TRBD1. V lost 5 bases and J lost 2; bases outside the gene matches: 4. This CDR3 has 14 residues. CDR3 amino acids: CASSRDRATYEQYF. The CDR3 region has the DNA TGTGCCAGCAGTCGGGACAGGGCCACCTACGAGCAGTACTTC.

This chain links TRBV5-8 with TRBJ1-2; no firm D call. CDR3 size: 13 residues. CDR1 and CDR2 from the germline V gene are SGHTS and YDEGEE. The V and J ends lost 2 bases and 4 bases respectively, with 9 bases between them. The CDR3 sequence is CASSFFQFYGYTF. The CDR3 DNA reads as TGTGCCAGCAGCTTCTTTCAGTTCTATGGCTACACCTTC. The entire variable domain, with the rest obtained from reference TRBV5-8 and TRBJ1-2, is as follows: EAGVTQSPTHLIKTRGQQATLRCSPISGHTSVYWYQQALGLGLQFLLWYDEGEERNRGNFPPRFSGRQFPNYSSELNVNALELEDSALYLCASSFFQFYGYTFGSGTRLTVV.

The chain recombines TRBV20-1 with TRBJ2-7; D is ambiguous. In germline, CDR1 is DFQATT, CDR2 SNEGSKA (reference sequence). The CDR3 totals 11 residues. The V gene lost 6 bases and the J gene lost 5 bases, with 11 bases spanning the gap. The CDR3 nucleotides are TGCAGTGCAACTCTGTTAGACGAGCAGTACTTC. This encodes CSATLLDEQYF.

J is TRBJ1-5 and V is TRBV5-5; D gene unclear. Germline V gene data show CDR1 as SGHKS and CDR2 as YYEKEE (reference sequence). The V gene lost 2 bases and the J gene lost 3 bases, with 9 bases spanning the gap. This CDR3 is built from 14 residues. CDR3 bases: TGTGCCAGCAGCTTAATAACTAACAATCAGCCCCAGCATTTT. The encoded protein is CASSLITNNQPQHF.

This chain connects TRBV18 to TRBJ2-7; D might be TRBD2 (5 bases). The CDR3 contains 13 residues. Germline V gene data show CDR1 as KGHSH and CDR2 as LQKENI. V dropped 1 base and J dropped 6 bases, with 10 bases sitting between them. This CDR3 is CASSPLGDSEQYF. The CDR3 DNA reads TGTGCCAGCTCACCACTCGGGGATAGCGAGCAGTACTTC.

The chain links TRBV27 to TRBJ2-7; 7 bases map to TRBD2. CDR1 is MNHEY and CDR2 is SMNVEV in the germline V gene (reference sequence). The CDR3 totals 14 residues. Trimming cost V 3 bases and J 6 bases; bases outside gene matches: 8. The CDR3 protein is CASSLGLSGGEQYF. The CDR3 DNA sequence: TGTGCCAGCAGTTTGGGTCTATCGGGAGGCGAGCAGTACTTC.

V usage is TRBV7-9 and J usage is TRBJ1-1, with TRBD1 identical over 11 bases. V was clipped by 0 bases and J by 11 bases; unmatched bases: 8. The germline gives CDR1 SEHNR, CDR2 FQNEAQ (reference sequence). The length of the CDR3 is 15 residues. CDR3 DNA: TGTGCCAGCAGCTTAGCGGGACAGGGGGAGAGTGGTGCTTTCTTT. Protein: CASSLAGQGESGAFF.

V is TRBV2 and J is TRBJ1-6, with 9 bases aligning to TRBD1. The CDR3 is 12 amino acids. Germline lookup yields CDR1 SNHLY and CDR2 FYNNEI. With 9 bases clipped from V and 8 bases from J, the junction kept 2 bases outside the gene matches. The CDR3 nucleotides are TGTGCCAGAAGGACAGGGGATTCACCCCTCCACTTT. Its protein is CARRTGDSPLHF.

The genes are TRBV9 and TRBJ1-6; D is unresolved. From germline, CDR1 is SGDLS and CDR2 YYNGEE. The CDR3 has 13 amino acids. V lost 0 bases to trimming and J lost 7 bases, with 5 bases between them. CDR3 nucleotides: TGTGCCAGCAGCGTAGGGGGAAATTCACCCCTCCACTTT. Protein: CASSVGGNSPLHF.

DNA of the CDR3: TGTGCCTGGAGAGAGCCCGGGACGCAAGCTTTCTTT. The encoded protein is CAWREPGTQAFF. The chain recombines TRBV30 with TRBJ1-1; D might be TRBD1 (5 bases). V lost 3 bases and J lost 9, with 14 bases in between. The germline CDR1 and CDR2 sequences are GTSNPN and SVGIG (reference sequence). The length of the CDR3 is 12 residues.

V and J are TRBV4-1 and TRBJ2-4; the match to TRBD1 covers 7 bases. J was trimmed by 2 bases and V by 2 bases; bases with no gene match: 9. This CDR3 is 17 amino acids long. The germline V gene encodes CDR1 MGHRA and CDR2 YSYEKL. The CDR3 region is CASSQPWTGRSKNIQYF. CDR3 coding DNA: TGCGCCAGCAGCCAACCATGGACAGGACGTTCCAAAAACATTCAGTACTTC.

CDR3 residues: CASSDYNEQFF. In DNA, the CDR3 is TGTGCCAGCAGTGATTATAATGAGCAGTTCTTC. The J gene is TRBJ2-1, the V gene TRBV2; D not resolved. Trimming removed 3 bases at V and 7 bases at J, with 4 bases between. This CDR3 has 11 amino acids. Looked up from germline, CDR1 is SNHLY and CDR2 is FYNNEI.

The rearrangement joins TRBV18 to TRBJ1-1; possibly TRBD1 for D (5 bases). The germline CDR1 and CDR2 sequences are KGHSH and LQKENI. This CDR3 is built from 16 residues. Trimming shortened V by 4 bases and J by 4 bases, and 19 bases separated the two germline ends. CDR3: CASSRLQGVGSTEAFF. CDR3 DNA: TGTGCCAGCTCACGACTCCAGGGTGTGGGGAGCACTGAAGCTTTCTTT.

The rearrangement joins TRBV20-1 to TRBJ1-5; possibly TRBD1 for D (5 bases). Germline lookup yields CDR1 DFQATT and CDR2 SNEGSKA (reference sequence). The CDR3 extends over 14 amino acids. Trimming left V 0 bases short and J 8 bases short, with 14 bases between. CDR3: CSARDLRGKKPQHF. The CDR3 region has the DNA TGCAGTGCTAGAGATTTACGGGGGAAGAAGCCCCAGCATTTT.

The chain employs TRBV19 and TRBJ1-6; 7 bases align to TRBD1. V shed 5 bases and J 5 bases; nucleotides not matched to a gene: 6. Germline V gene data show CDR1 as LNHDA and CDR2 as SQIVND (reference sequence). There are 15 residues in the CDR3. CDR3 amino acids: CASSDTGQNNSPLHF. As DNA, the CDR3 is TGTGCCAGTAGTGACACGGGACAGAATAATTCACCCCTCCACTTT.